The TCR beta chain described here comes from a study of blood T cell repertoires in COVID-19. TCRdb's copy holds only in-frame clones and misses some; the assay was immunoSEQ multiplex PCR. The sample has 180,000 or so clones; approximately 85% are singletons. This study enrolled people aged about 18 to 100 from about two dozen US geographic areas. Cohorts were based on clinical histories the participants reported. Resolution of symptoms, clearance, or two negative PCRs was present in recovered Cohort 3 donors. The germline V gene has CDR1 MNHEY and CDR2 SVGAGI. Trimming stripped 5 bases from V and 7 bases from J, with 14 bases between. This CDR3 comprises 14 residues.

Specimen: PBMCs or T cells enriched from blood (not recorded which). The source is a man aged 40-50 years who had recovered from COVID-19. The chain is built from TRBV6-5 and TRBJ1-4; TRBD1 might be the D (6 bases). Written as DNA, the CDR3 is TGTGCCAGCAGTCTCAACAGGGAGAGTGAAAAACTGTTTTTT. Translating it yields CASSLNRESEKLFF.